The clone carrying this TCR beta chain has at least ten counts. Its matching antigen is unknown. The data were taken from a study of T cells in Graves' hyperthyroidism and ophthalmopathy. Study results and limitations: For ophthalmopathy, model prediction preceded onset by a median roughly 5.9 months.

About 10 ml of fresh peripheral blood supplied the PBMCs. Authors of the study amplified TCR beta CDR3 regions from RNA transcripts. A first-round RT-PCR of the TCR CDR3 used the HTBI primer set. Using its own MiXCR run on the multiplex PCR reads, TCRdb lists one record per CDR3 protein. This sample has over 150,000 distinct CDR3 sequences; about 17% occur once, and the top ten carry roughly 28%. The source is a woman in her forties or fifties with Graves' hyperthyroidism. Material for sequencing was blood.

In DNA, the CDR3 is TGCAGCGTTGAAGATCAGGGACAGGGATCCTACGAGCAGTACTTC. Translated: CSVEDQGQGSYEQYF. The chain links TRBV29-1 to TRBJ2-7; 9 bases map to TRBD1. The CDR3 runs to 15 residues. Per germline, CDR1 SQVTM and CDR2 ANQGSEA. Trimming removed 0 bases from V and 1 base from J; junction bases left unmatched: 4.